In this sample, the clone carrying this TCR beta chain turned up many times. Its antigen is unidentified. The data belong to a study of prognosis after radiotherapy for stage I lung cancer. About the research overall: Among the non-small cell lung cancer patients, all were considered medically inoperable.

The CDR3 runs 14 residues. From germline, CDR1 is LNHDA and CDR2 SQIVND (reference sequence). The V end lost 5 bases, the J end lost 4 bases, and 14 bases lay between the germline ends. Findings and caveats of the study: Any tumor specificity that the expanded TCR clones may have had was not determined.

Using two-round multiplex PCR, the authors amplified TCR beta CDR3 from genomic DNA. Amplification during the initial PCR round employed primers specific to each TRBV and TRBJ gene. TCRdb independently ran MiXCR on the multiplex PCR reads; one entry per CDR3 protein. The repertoire holds roughly 15,000 distinct CDR3 sequences, around 30% seen once, with 20% to 30% in the top ten. Assessment by CT and PET/CT found all patients node-negative, and none had prior chemotherapy, radiotherapy or other malignancies. The blood draw at each of two time points yielded roughly 5.9 milliliters of peripheral blood.

The chain uses TRBV19 and TRBJ1-2, with no clear D. This sequence originates from a donor aged 50 or older with non-small cell lung cancer. Source: PBMCs, taken before or after stereotactic body radiation therapy (not recorded which). The CDR3 coding sequence is TGTGCCAGTAGTCCTTCCGTAAACTCCTATGGCTACACCTTC. Amino acid sequence: CASSPSVNSYGYTF. Full variable domain (rest looked up from reference TRBV19 and TRBJ1-2): DGGITQSPKYLFRKEGQNVTLSCEQNLNHDAMYWYRQDPGQGLRLIYYSQIVNDFQKGDIAEGYSVSREKKESFPLTVTSAQKNPTAFYLCASSPSVNSYGYTFGSGTRLTVV.